These 28 T cell receptor beta chains were sequenced from one sample in a study of T cell repertoires in cytomegalovirus infection. No antigen has been assigned to these receptors. TCRdb redid the calling of the reads with MiXCR, one entry per CDR3 protein. The sample has approximately 600,000 distinct CDR3 sequences, over 35% seen once. The sequenced sample was cultured PBMCs, obtained from culture after CMV antigen stimulation. Receptor source: a human donor in good health (CMV status not recorded). Some clones in this sample may be carry-over from other donors' samples.

This sequence joins TRBV27 and TRBJ1-5; no reliable D call. CDR3 length: 15 amino acids. Trimming left V 0 bases short and J 4 bases short, with 10 bases between. Germline V lookup: CDR1 MNHEY, CDR2 SMNVEV (reference sequence). The CDR3 is CASSLSWTPNQPQHF. The CDR3 DNA reads TGTGCCAGCAGTTTATCGTGGACTCCAAATCAGCCCCAGCATTTT.

This chain connects TRBV5-4 to TRBJ2-1; 7 bases map to TRBD2. V gave up 4 bases and J gave up 8 bases; unmatched junction bases: 9. The CDR3 spans 14 residues. Germline V gene lookup returns CDR1 SGHNT and CDR2 YYREEE (reference sequence). As DNA, the CDR3 is TGTGCCAGCAGCACCCGGGACTACCCTGATGAGCAGTTCTTC. Protein product: CASSTRDYPDEQFF.

The chain combines TRBV7-2 with TRBJ2-7; D is uncertain. From germline, CDR1 is SGHTA and CDR2 FQGNSA. The CDR3 consists of 13 residues. With 5 bases removed from V and 4 bases from J, the gap between germline ends came to 12 bases. DNA of the CDR3: TGTGCCAGCAGCGCCCGACTTGTTTACGAGCAGTACTTC. This gives the protein CASSARLVYEQYF.

This chain connects TRBV5-6 to TRBJ2-7, with 12 positions matching TRBD2. The CDR3 totals 17 residues. The germline CDR1 and CDR2 sequences are SGHDT and YYEEEE. The trim removed 2 bases at V and 5 bases at J, leaving 11 bases unmatched. CDR3 in amino acids: CASSFYLAGGPTHEQYF. In DNA, the CDR3 is TGTGCCAGCAGCTTTTACCTAGCGGGAGGGCCCACCCACGAGCAGTACTTC.

This clonotype was seen a handful of times. V and J are TRBV11-1 and TRBJ1-2; TRBD1 matches 7 bases. Trimming at V came to 5 bases and at J to 7 bases, leaving 10 bases not matched to a gene. CDR3 length equals 14 residues. CDR1 is SGHAT, CDR2 FQDESV, per germline (reference sequence). CDR3 loop: CASSPRSQGPGYTF. As DNA, the CDR3 is TGTGCCAGCAGCCCACGGTCACAGGGGCCTGGCTACACCTTC. The variable domain in full, completed from reference TRBV11-1 and TRBJ1-2, reads EAEVAQSPRYKITEKSQAVAFWCDPISGHATLYWYRQILGQGPELLVQFQDESVVDDSQLPKDRFSAERLKGVDSTLKIQPAELGDSAMYLCASSPRSQGPGYTFGSGTRLTVV.

This clonotype was counted only a few times. The rearrangement joins TRBV4-1 to TRBJ2-3; TRBD2 aligns across 8 bases. In germline, CDR1 is MGHRA, CDR2 YSYEKL. This CDR3 is 14 amino acids long. After removal of 5 bases from V and 2 bases from J, the junction contained 3 bases not matched to a gene. CDR3 DNA sequence: TGCGCCAGCAGCGTAGCGGGAAACACAGATACGCAGTATTTT. Translated, it gives CASSVAGNTDTQYF.

The chain carries TRBV7-2 and TRBJ1-4; TRBD1 matches at 9 bases. There are 13 residues in the CDR3. Germline loops: CDR1 SGHTA, CDR2 FQGNSA. Unmatched junction bases numbered 3, after V lost 6 bases and J lost 7 bases. CDR3: CASRGTGREKLFF. The CDR3 nucleotides read TGTGCCAGCAGAGGGACAGGGCGTGAAAAACTGTTTTTT.

This clonotype has a count of ten or more. V gene TRBV7-2 combines with J gene TRBJ2-7; TRBD2 aligns across 7 bases. The CDR3 spans 13 residues. The V segment lost 1 base and the J segment 6 bases; nucleotides outside the gene matches: 3. Germline CDR1 and CDR2: SGHTA and FQGNSA. The CDR3 DNA follows: TGTGCCAGCAGCTTAGGGACTAGTCTCGAGCAGTACTTC. Its protein product is CASSLGTSLEQYF.

This clonotype was found a few times. This rearrangement joins TRBV7-8 to TRBJ2-5; TRBD2 matches 13 bases. Per germline, CDR1 SGHVS and CDR2 FQNEAQ. Trimming took 5 bases from V and 4 from J; bases not matched to a gene: 7. There are 16 residues in the CDR3. CDR3 in DNA: TGTGCCAGCAGCACAGGACTAGCGGGAGTTATAGAGACCCAGTACTTC. Translated: CASSTGLAGVIETQYF.

This clonotype was seen at least ten times. The chain combines TRBV7-2 with TRBJ1-6; D unresolved. V lost 11 bases, J lost 7 bases, and 15 bases lay in between. This CDR3 contains 13 residues. CDR1 and CDR2 (germline): SGHTA, FQGNSA. Here the CDR3 reads CACQWIINSPLHF. Here the CDR3 DNA reads TGTGCCTGTCAGTGGATTATAAATTCACCCCTCCACTTT.

The table lists this clonotype with many counts. This rearrangement joins TRBV7-2 to TRBJ1-2, with D possibly being TRBD1 (5 bases). The CDR3 consists of 14 residues. V lost 5 bases and J lost 3, with 13 bases in between. Germline CDR1 reads SGHTA; CDR2 reads FQGNSA. The CDR3 loop is CASSPRGRDYGYTF. The DNA of the CDR3 is TGTGCCAGCAGCCCCCGGGGGAGGGACTATGGCTACACCTTC.

The chain couples TRBV4-1 to TRBJ2-1, with D perhaps matching TRBD1 (6 bases). Trimming shortened V by 4 bases and J by 10 bases, and 20 bases separated the two germline ends. The V gene's germline CDR1 is MGHRA and CDR2 YSYEKL. This CDR3 has 15 residues. CDR3 nucleotides: TGCGCCAGCAGCCTCCCCGGGCCCAGGCAGGGGGAGCAGTTCTTC. This codes for CASSLPGPRQGEQFF.

This clonotype appeared a few times. The chain links TRBV11-1 to TRBJ2-1; 8 positions match TRBD2. The ends lost 5 bases at V and 7 bases at J; junction bases unmatched: 7. The CDR3 contains 14 residues. Germline V gene sequence: CDR1 SGHAT, CDR2 FQDESV (reference sequence). Here the CDR3 reads CASSGQAGVNEQFF. CDR3 nucleotides: TGTGCCAGCAGCGGGCAAGCGGGGGTGAATGAGCAGTTCTTC.

This clonotype was recorded a few times. The genes are TRBV6-1 and TRBJ2-1, with 8 bases matching TRBD2. Losses at the gene ends were 5 bases for V and 0 bases for J; bases not matched to a gene: 3. Germline loops: CDR1 MNHNS, CDR2 SASEGT. The CDR3 consists of 15 residues. The CDR3 bases are TGTGCCAGCAGTAACAGCGGGGGCTCCTACAATGAGCAGTTCTTC. As protein: CASSNSGGSYNEQFF.

V and J are TRBV10-3 and TRBJ2-2; D gene ambiguous. CDR3 size: 11 residues. In germline, CDR1 is ENHRY, CDR2 SYGVKD. The V gene lost 10 bases and the J gene lost 4 bases, with 7 bases spanning the gap. CDR3 sequence (DNA): TGTGCCACCCTGGCCACCGGGGAGCTGTTTTTT. Its translation is CATLATGELFF.

This chain links TRBV6-2 or TRBV6-3 with TRBJ1-1; D gene ambiguous. The germline V gene encodes CDR1 MNHEY and CDR2 SVGEGT. Between the trimmed V and J ends, which lost 2 bases and 3 bases, there was a span of 13 bases. The CDR3 length is 15 residues. The CDR3 sequence is CASSYPSNWYTEAFF. The CDR3 coding sequence is TGTGCCAGCAGTTACCCCAGCAACTGGTACACTGAAGCTTTCTTT.

This clonotype was detected a few times. V and J are TRBV5-1 and TRBJ2-2; the D gene is possibly TRBD2 (7 bases). The CDR3 spans 14 residues. The ends were cut back, 4 bases at V and 5 bases at J, with 12 bases in the middle. Per germline, CDR1 SGHRS and CDR2 YFSETQ. CDR3 in amino acids: CASSGGARTGELFF. In nucleotides, the CDR3 is TGCGCCAGCAGCGGGGGGGCGAGAACCGGGGAGCTGTTTTTT.

The rearrangement uses TRBV7-2 and TRBJ1-2; weak D call: TRBD1 (6 bases). CDR1 and CDR2 from the germline V gene are SGHTA and FQGNSA. The length of the CDR3 is 14 residues. V was trimmed by 2 bases and J by 1 base, leaving 8 bases between them. CDR3 sequence reads: CASSLYRDNYGYTF. CDR3 in DNA: TGTGCCAGCAGCTTATACAGGGATAACTATGGCTACACCTTC.

The genes are TRBV6-2 or TRBV6-3 and TRBJ1-1; the D is unclear. The CDR3 length is 13 residues. V lost 3 bases to trimming and J lost 6 bases, with 11 bases between them. The V gene's germline CDR1 is MNHEY and CDR2 SVGEGT. The CDR3 reads CASSYLRRAEAFF. The DNA for the CDR3 is TGTGCCAGCAGTTATTTGCGCCGGGCTGAAGCTTTCTTT.

This sequence joins TRBV10-2 and TRBJ2-3; 13 bases agree with TRBD2. From germline, CDR1 is WSHSY and CDR2 SAAADI. V dropped 0 bases and J dropped 4; count of bases not matched to a gene: 7. The CDR3 has 18 amino acids. The CDR3 is CASSESLTSGGFADTQYF. The CDR3 coding sequence is TGCGCCAGCAGTGAGTCCCTGACTAGCGGGGGGTTCGCAGATACGCAGTATTTT.

This clonotype was recorded many times. The chain recombines TRBV7-2 with TRBJ2-1; D gene unclear. From germline, CDR1 is SGHTA and CDR2 FQGNSA. The V gene lost 5 bases and the J gene lost 5 bases, with 16 bases spanning the gap. The CDR3 is 15 residues long. CDR3 region: CASSIRSDINNEQFF. The CDR3 coding sequence is TGTGCCAGCAGCATTCGCTCCGACATAAACAATGAGCAGTTCTTC.

This chain joins TRBV7-2 and TRBJ2-7, with 9 nucleotides matching TRBD2. This CDR3 spans 18 amino acids. V lost 2 bases and J lost 0; bases outside the gene matches: 11. The germline gives CDR1 SGHTA, CDR2 FQGNSA. The CDR3 sequence: CASSLKGTSGLSSYEQYF. In DNA, the CDR3 is TGTGCCAGCAGCTTAAAAGGCACTAGCGGGCTTAGCTCCTACGAGCAGTACTTC.

This chain connects TRBV19 to TRBJ1-1, with D unclear. With 7 bases removed from V and 0 bases from J, the gap between germline ends came to 21 bases. The germline CDR1 and CDR2 sequences are LNHDA and SQIVND (reference sequence). The CDR3 loop spans 17 amino acids. CDR3 protein: CASTNRIQAGMNTEAFF. DNA for the CDR3: TGTGCCAGTACCAATCGGATCCAGGCGGGCATGAACACTGAAGCTTTCTTT. The full variable domain, with the rest looked up from reference TRBV19 and TRBJ1-1, is DGGITQSPKYLFRKEGQNVTLSCEQNLNHDAMYWYRQDPGQGLRLIYYSQIVNDFQKGDIAEGYSVSREKKESFPLTVTSAQKNPTAFYLCASTNRIQAGMNTEAFFGQGTRLTVV.

This clonotype was detected only once. The gene calls are TRBV28 and TRBJ2-5; no definite D call. Germline V CDR1 and CDR2: MDHEN, SYDVKM. The CDR3 is 14 residues long. V was pared by 3 bases and J by 5 bases, with 13 bases between. CDR3 DNA sequence: TGTGCCAGCAGTTTGTTGGCATTATGGGAGACCCAGTACTTC. This gives the protein CASSLLALWETQYF.

V and J are TRBV6-6 and TRBJ1-6, with 10 bases matching TRBD1. J gave up 7 bases and V 6 bases, and 6 bases lay outside the gene matches. The CDR3 totals 15 residues. Per the germline V gene, CDR1 is MNHNY and CDR2 is SVGAGI (reference sequence). This CDR3 reads CASSPVGQGNSPLHF. The CDR3 DNA is TGTGCCAGCAGCCCCGTGGGACAGGGGAATTCACCCCTCCACTTT.

This clonotype was counted a few times. The V call is TRBV14, the J call TRBJ2-1, with D possibly TRBD1 on 5 matching bases. CDR1 and CDR2 from the germline V gene are SGHDN and FVKESK. CDR3 size: 13 residues. V lost 1 base to trimming and J lost 5 bases, with 6 bases between them. The CDR3 DNA reads as TGTGCCAGCAGCCAAGGACAGAACAATGAGCAGTTCTTC. Translation gives CASSQGQNNEQFF.

The sample holds a few counts of this clonotype. The V gene is TRBV24-1, the J gene TRBJ2-1; D perhaps matches TRBD2 (6 bases). The CDR3 loop spans 14 amino acids. Trimming stripped 1 base from V and 7 bases from J, with 10 bases between. The germline V gene has CDR1 KGHDR and CDR2 SFDVKD. The CDR3 nucleotides are TGTGCCACCAGTGATTTCGGGACTTATAATGAGCAGTTCTTC. Translation: CATSDFGTYNEQFF.

The J gene is TRBJ1-3, the V gene TRBV7-9, with D possibly matching TRBD1 (5 bases). This CDR3 is 14 amino acids long. Germline V gene lookup returns CDR1 SEHNR and CDR2 FQNEAQ (reference sequence). The V and J ends lost 3 bases and 4 bases respectively, with 10 bases between them. This CDR3 reads CASSLGDEGNTIYF. The CDR3 DNA reads as TGTGCCAGCAGCTTGGGGGACGAGGGAAACACCATATATTTT. Drawing the rest from reference TRBV7-9 and TRBJ1-3, the complete variable domain is DTGVSQNPRHKITKRGQNVTFRCDPISEHNRLYWYRQTLGQGPEFLTYFQNEAQLEKSRLLSDRFSAERPKGSFSTLEIQRTEQGDSAMYLCASSLGDEGNTIYFGEGSWLTVV.